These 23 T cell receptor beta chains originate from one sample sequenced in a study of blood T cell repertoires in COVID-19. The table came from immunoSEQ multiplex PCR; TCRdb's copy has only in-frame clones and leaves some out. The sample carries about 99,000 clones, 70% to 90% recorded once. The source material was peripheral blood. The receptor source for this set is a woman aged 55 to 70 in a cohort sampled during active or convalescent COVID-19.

The CDR3 loop is CASSERRETRGAFF. For the CDR3, the DNA is TGTGCCAGCAGTGAACGCCGAGAGACGCGGGGAGCTTTCTTT. The chain joins TRBV6-1 to TRBJ1-1; D not resolved. The CDR3 sequence is 14 residues long. The germline V gene encodes CDR1 MNHNS and CDR2 SASEGT. V lost 2 bases and J lost 10, with 17 bases in between.

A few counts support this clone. This CDR3 reads CASSWTGLNTGELFF. DNA of the CDR3: TGCGCCAGCAGCTGGACAGGCCTGAACACCGGGGAGCTGTTTTTT. V is TRBV10-1 and J is TRBJ2-2, with 7 bases that match TRBD1. V lost 6 bases to trimming and J lost 1 base; unmatched junction nucleotides: 5. CDR3 length equals 15 residues. Germline CDR1 WNHNN, CDR2 SYGVQD (reference sequence).

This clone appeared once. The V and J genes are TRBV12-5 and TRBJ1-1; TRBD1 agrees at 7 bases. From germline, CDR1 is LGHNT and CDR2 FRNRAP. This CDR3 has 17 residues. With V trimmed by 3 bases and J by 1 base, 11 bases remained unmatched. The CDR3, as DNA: TGTGCTAGTGGTTTCTATCAGGGGGTGGGGAGGAACACTGAAGCTTTCTTT. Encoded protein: CASGFYQGVGRNTEAFF.

The CDR3 is CASSPGGTLYNEQFF. CDR3 in DNA: TGTGCCAGCAGTCCAGGGGGGACTCTTTACAATGAGCAGTTCTTC. This rearrangement joins TRBV7-9 to TRBJ2-1; possibly TRBD1 for D (7 bases). Trimming took 6 bases from V and 4 from J, leaving 16 bases between them. Germline values: CDR1 SEHNR, CDR2 FQNEAQ (reference sequence). The CDR3 is made up of 15 amino acids.

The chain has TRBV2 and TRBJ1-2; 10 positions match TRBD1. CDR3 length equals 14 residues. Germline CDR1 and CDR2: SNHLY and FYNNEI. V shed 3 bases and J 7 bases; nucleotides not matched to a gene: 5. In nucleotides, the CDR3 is TGTGCCAGCAGTGACCCTCGGACAGGGGGTGGCTACACCTTC. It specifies CASSDPRTGGGYTF.

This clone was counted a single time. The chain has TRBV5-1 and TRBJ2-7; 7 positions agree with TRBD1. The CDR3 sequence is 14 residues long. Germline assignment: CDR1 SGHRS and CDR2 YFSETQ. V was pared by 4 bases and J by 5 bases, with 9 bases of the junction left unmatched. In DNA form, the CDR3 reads TGCGCCAGCAGCCCGACAGGGTTTAACCACGAGCAGTACTTC. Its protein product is CASSPTGFNHEQYF. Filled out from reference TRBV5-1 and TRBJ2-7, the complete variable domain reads KAGVTQTPRYLIKTRGQQVTLSCSPISGHRSVSWYQQTPGQGLQFLFEYFSETQRNKGNFPGRFSGRQFSNSRSEMNVSTLELGDSALYLCASSPTGFNHEQYFGPGTRLTVT.

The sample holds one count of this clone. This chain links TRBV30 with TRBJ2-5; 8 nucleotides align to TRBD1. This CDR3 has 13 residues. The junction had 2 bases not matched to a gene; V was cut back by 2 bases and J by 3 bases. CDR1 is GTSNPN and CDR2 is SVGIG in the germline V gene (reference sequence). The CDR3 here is CAWSWTGKETQYF. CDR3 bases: TGTGCCTGGAGTTGGACAGGGAAAGAGACCCAGTACTTC.

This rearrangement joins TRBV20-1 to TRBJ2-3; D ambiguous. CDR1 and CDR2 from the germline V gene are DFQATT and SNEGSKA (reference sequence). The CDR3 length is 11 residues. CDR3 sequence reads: CRVASTDTQYF. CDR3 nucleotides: TGCAGAGTGGCATCCACAGATACGCAGTATTTT.

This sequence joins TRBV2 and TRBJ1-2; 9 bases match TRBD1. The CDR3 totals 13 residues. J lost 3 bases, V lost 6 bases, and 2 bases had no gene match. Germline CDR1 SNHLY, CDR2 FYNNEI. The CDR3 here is CASRGTGHYGYTF. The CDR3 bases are TGTGCCAGCAGAGGGACAGGGCACTATGGCTACACCTTC. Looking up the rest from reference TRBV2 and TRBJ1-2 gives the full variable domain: EPEVTQTPSHQVTQMGQEVILRCVPISNHLYFYWYRQILGQKVEFLVSFYNNEISEKSEIFDDQFSVERPDGSNFTLKIRSTKLEDSAMYFCASRGTGHYGYTFGSGTRLTVV.

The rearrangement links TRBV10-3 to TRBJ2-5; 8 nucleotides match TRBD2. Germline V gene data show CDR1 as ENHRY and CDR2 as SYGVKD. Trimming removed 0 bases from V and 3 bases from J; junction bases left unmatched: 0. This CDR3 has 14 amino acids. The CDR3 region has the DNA TGTGCCATCAGTGAGTCGACTAGCGAAGAGACCCAGTACTTC. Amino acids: CAISESTSEETQYF.

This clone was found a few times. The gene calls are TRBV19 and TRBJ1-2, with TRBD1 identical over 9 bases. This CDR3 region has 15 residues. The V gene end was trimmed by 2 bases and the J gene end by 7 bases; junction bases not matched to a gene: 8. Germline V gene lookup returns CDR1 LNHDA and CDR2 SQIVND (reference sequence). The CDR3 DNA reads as TGTGCCAGTAGTATAAACCCCCTGACAGGGGGTGGCTACACCTTC. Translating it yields CASSINPLTGGGYTF.

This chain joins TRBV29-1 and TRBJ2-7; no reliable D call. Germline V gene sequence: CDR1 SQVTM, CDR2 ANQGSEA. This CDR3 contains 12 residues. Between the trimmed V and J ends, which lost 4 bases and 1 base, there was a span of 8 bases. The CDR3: CSVGRESYEQYF. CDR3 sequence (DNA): TGCAGCGTTGGTAGAGAATCCTACGAGCAGTACTTC.

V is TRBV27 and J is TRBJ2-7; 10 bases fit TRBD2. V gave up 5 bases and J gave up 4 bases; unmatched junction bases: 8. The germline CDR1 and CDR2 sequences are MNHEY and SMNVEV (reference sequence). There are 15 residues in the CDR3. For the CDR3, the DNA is TGTGCCAGCAGTCTAGCGGGAGATGGCAGGTACGAGCAGTACTTC. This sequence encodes CASSLAGDGRYEQYF.

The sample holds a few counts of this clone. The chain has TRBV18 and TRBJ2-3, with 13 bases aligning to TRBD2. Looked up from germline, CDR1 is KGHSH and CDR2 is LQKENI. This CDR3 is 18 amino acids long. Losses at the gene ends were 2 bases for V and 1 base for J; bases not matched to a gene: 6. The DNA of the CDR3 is TGTGCCAGCTCACCAGGACTAGCGGGAGTAGTGGGCACAGATACGCAGTATTTT. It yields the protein CASSPGLAGVVGTDTQYF.

The chain's CDR3 is CASSHNPGQGAYGYTF. As DNA, the CDR3 is TGTGCCAGCAGCCACAACCCGGGACAGGGCGCCTATGGCTACACCTTC. The rearrangement joins TRBV14 to TRBJ1-2; 9 bases agree with TRBD1. The CDR3 is 16 amino acids. V lost 3 bases and J lost 4; bases outside the gene matches: 9. The germline V gene encodes CDR1 SGHDN and CDR2 FVKESK.

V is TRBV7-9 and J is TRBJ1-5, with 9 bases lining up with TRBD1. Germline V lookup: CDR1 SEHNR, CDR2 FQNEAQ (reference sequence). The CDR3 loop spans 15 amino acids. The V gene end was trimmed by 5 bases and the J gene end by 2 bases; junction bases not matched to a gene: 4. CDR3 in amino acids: CASSHTGGGNQPQHF. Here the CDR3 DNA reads TGTGCCAGCAGCCATACAGGGGGCGGCAATCAGCCCCAGCATTTT. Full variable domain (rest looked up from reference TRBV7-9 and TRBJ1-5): DTGVSQNPRHKITKRGQNVTFRCDPISEHNRLYWYRQTLGQGPEFLTYFQNEAQLEKSRLLSDRFSAERPKGSFSTLEIQRTEQGDSAMYLCASSHTGGGNQPQHFGDGTRLSIL.

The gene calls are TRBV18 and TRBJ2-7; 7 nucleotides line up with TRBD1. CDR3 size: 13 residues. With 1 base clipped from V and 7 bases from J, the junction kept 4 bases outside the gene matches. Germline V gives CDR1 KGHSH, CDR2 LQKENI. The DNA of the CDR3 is TGTGCCAGCTCACCACAGGGGGCGGGTGAGCAGTACTTC. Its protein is CASSPQGAGEQYF.

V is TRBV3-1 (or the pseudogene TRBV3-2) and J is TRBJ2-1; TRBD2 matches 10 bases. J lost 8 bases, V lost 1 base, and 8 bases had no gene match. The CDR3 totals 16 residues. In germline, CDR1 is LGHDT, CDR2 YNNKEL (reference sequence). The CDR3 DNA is TGTGCCAGCAGCCAAGGGTGGGCTAGCGGGAGTTATGAGCAGTTCTTC. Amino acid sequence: CASSQGWASGSYEQFF.

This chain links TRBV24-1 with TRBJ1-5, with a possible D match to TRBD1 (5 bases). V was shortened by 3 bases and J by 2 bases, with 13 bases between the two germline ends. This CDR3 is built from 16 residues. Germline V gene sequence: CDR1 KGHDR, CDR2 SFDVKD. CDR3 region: CATSDARVTGNQPQHF. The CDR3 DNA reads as TGTGCCACCAGTGATGCCCGGGTGACAGGCAATCAGCCCCAGCATTTT.

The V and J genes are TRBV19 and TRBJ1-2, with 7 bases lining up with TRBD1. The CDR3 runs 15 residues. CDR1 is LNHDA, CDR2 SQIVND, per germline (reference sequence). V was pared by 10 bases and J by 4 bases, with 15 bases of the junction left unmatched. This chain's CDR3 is CATFSWTGRIYGYTF. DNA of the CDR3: TGTGCCACCTTCAGCTGGACAGGTCGAATCTATGGCTACACCTTC.

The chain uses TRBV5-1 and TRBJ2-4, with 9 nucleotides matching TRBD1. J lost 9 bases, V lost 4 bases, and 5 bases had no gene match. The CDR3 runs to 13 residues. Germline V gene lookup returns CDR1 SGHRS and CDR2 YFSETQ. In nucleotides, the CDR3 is TGCGCCAGCAGCCCGGGACAGGGAGGCATTCAGTACTTC. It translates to CASSPGQGGIQYF.

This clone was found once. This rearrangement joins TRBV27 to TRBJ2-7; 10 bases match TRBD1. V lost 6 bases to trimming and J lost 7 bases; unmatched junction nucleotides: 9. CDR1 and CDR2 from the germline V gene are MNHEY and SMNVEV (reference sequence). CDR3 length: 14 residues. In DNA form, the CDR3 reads TGTGCCAGCAGACAGACAGGGGGCCGGGGGGAGCAGTACTTC. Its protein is CASRQTGGRGEQYF.

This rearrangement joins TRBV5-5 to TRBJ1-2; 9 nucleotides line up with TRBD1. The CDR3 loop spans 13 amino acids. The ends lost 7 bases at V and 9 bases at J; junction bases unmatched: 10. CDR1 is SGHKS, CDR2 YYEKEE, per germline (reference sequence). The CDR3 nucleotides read TGTGCCAGCGCTCCCGGGACAGGGATACGCTACACCTTC. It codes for CASAPGTGIRYTF.